The sequence of this T cell receptor (beta chain) was determined in a study of T cells in Graves' hyperthyroidism and ophthalmopathy. Germline V gene sequence: CDR1 MGHDK, CDR2 SYGVNS. The CDR3 has 15 amino acids. Researchers amplified the TCR beta CDR3 regions from RNA transcripts. When the TCR CDR3 underwent first-round RT-PCR, the HTBI primer set was used. TCRdb recomputed calls from the multiplex PCR reads with MiXCR, one row per CDR3 protein. Here the sample spans almost 600,000 distinct CDR3 sequences, just over 45% being singletons. The chain couples TRBV25-1 to TRBJ2-7; 10 bases align to TRBD2. The source is a young woman with Graves' hyperthyroidism. Sequenced input: peripheral blood or thyroid tissue (not recorded which). The CDR3 nucleotides are TGTGCAACTCCGGGACTAGCGTCCTTCTCCTACGAGCAGTACTTC. Its protein product is CATPGLASFSYEQYF.